Reported below is one TCR beta chain. In the source study's methods: Nucleated cell counts were estimated from reference gene primer amplification. Produced via immunoSEQ multiplex PCR; TCRdb's table is partial and in-frame only. V, J and clone size derive from that table, while D and trimming were established from the DNA sequence. The sample holds around 270,000 clones, about 85% seen once. Followed longitudinally, the Seattle patients had been enrolled during active infection. J gave up 5 bases and V 6 bases, and 2 bases lay outside the gene matches. The CDR3 has 12 amino acids. The germline CDR1 and CDR2 sequences are SQVTM and ANQGSEA. This entry belongs to a study of blood T cell repertoires in COVID-19. Study at large: Samples of COVID-19 (acute and convalescent) were obtained from the United States, Italy and Spain. PBMCs, B-cell-depleted T cells, or T cells were the source of the cDNA or gDNA that made up the material.

The sequence derives from a human donor with COVID-19, enrolled during active disease. The donor label of this sample is uncertain. Sequencing input: peripheral blood. The chain is built from TRBV29-1 and TRBJ2-3; TRBD1 aligns across 10 bases. The CDR3 nucleotides read TGCAGCGTCGGACAGGGGGGAGATACGCAGTATTTT. It is translated as CSVGQGGDTQYF.